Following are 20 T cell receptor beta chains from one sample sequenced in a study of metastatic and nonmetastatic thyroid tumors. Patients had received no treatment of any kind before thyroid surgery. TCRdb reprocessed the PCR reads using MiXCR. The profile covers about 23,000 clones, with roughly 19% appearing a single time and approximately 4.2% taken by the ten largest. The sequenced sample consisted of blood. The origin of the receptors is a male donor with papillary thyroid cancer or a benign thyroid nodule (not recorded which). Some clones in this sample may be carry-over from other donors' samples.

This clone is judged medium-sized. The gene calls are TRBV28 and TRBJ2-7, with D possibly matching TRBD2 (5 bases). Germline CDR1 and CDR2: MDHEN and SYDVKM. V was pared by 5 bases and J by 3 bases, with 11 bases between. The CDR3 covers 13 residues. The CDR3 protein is CASSGGLGYEQYF. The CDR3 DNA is TGTGCCAGCAGTGGAGGCCTAGGCTACGAGCAGTACTTC.

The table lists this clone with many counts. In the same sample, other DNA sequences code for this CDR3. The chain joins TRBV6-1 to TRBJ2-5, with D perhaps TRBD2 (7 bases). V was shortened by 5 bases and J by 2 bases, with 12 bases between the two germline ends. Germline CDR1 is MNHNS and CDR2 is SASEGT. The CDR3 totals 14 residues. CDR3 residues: CASSRGTIQETQYF. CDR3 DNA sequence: TGTGCCAGCAGTAGGGGGACTATTCAAGAGACCCAGTACTTC.

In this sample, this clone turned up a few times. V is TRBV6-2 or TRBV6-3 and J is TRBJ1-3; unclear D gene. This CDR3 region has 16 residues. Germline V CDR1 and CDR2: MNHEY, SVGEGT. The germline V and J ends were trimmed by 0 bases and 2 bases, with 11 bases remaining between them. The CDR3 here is CASSYSRGRAGNTIYF. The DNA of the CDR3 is TGTGCCAGCAGTTACTCTCGGGGTCGGGCTGGAAACACCATATATTTT.

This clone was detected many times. The DNA of the CDR3 is TGCAGTGCTATACAGGGGGTTGAGGAGACCCAGTACTTC. Its protein product is CSAIQGVEETQYF. The chain has TRBV20-1 and TRBJ2-5, with TRBD1 matching over 8 bases. The germline gives CDR1 DFQATT, CDR2 SNEGSKA (reference sequence). The CDR3 covers 13 residues. V trimming: 4 bases; J trimming: 5 bases; junction bases outside the gene matches: 6.

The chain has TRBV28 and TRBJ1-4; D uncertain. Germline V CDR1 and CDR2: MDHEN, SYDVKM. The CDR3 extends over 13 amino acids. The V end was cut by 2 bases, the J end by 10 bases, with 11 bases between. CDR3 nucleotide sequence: TGTGCCAGCAGTTTACCCTCGAAGGGAAAACTGTTTTTT. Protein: CASSLPSKGKLFF. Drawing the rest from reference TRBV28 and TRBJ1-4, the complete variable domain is DVKVTQSSRYLVKRTGEKVFLECVQDMDHENMFWYRQDPGLGLRLIYFSYDVKMKEKGDIPEGYSVSREKKERFSLILESASTNQTSMYLCASSLPSKGKLFFGSGTQLSVL.

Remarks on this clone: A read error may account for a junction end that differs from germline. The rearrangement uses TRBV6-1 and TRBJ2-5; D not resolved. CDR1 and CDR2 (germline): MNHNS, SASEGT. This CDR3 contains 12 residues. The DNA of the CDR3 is TGTGCCAAGATAGGTTGTCTAGAGACCAAGTACTTC. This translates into CAKIGCLETKYF.

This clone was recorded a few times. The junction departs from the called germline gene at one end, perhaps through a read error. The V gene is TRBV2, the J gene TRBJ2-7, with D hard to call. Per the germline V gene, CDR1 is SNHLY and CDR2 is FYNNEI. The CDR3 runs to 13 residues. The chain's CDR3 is CASSLWAGHERYF. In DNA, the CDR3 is TGTGCCAGCAGTCTATGGGCCGGGCACGAGCGGTACTTC.

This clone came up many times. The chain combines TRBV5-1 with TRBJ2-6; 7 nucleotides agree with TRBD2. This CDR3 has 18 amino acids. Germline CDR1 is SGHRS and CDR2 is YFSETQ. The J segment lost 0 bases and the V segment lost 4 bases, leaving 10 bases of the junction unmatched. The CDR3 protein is CASSPVGGANSGANVLTF. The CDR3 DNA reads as TGCGCCAGCAGCCCGGTGGGAGGGGCTAACTCTGGGGCCAACGTCCTGACTTTC.

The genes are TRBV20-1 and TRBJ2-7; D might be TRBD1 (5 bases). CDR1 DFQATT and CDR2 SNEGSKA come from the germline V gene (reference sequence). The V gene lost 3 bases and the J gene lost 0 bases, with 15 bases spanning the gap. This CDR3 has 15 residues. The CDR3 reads CSARGRKSLSYEQYF. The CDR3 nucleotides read TGCAGTGCTAGGGGGCGAAAGTCCCTCTCCTACGAGCAGTACTTC.

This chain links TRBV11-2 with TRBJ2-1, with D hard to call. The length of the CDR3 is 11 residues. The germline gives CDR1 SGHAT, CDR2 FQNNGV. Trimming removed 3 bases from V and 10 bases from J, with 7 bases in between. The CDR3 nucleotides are TGTGCCAGCAGCTTTTCGACCGAGCAGTTCTTC. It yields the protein CASSFSTEQFF.

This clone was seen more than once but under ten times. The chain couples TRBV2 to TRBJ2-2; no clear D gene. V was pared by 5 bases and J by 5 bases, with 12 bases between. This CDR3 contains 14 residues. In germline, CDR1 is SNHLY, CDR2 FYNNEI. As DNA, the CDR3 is TGTGCCAGCAGTACGAATGGTGGGACCGGGGAGCTGTTTTTT. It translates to CASSTNGGTGELFF.

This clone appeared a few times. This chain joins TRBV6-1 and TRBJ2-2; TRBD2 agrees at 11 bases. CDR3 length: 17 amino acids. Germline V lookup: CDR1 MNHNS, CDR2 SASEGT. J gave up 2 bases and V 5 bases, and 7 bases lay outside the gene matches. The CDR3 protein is CASSKITSGGNTGELFF. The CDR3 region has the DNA TGTGCCAGCAGTAAAATCACTAGCGGGGGTAACACCGGGGAGCTGTTTTTT.

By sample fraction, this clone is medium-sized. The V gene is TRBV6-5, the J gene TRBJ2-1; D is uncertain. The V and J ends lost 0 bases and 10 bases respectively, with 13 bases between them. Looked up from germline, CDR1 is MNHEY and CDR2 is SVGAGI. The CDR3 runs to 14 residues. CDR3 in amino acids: CASSYSRFAGEQFF. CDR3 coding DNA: TGTGCCAGCAGTTACTCGAGATTTGCTGGGGAGCAGTTCTTC.

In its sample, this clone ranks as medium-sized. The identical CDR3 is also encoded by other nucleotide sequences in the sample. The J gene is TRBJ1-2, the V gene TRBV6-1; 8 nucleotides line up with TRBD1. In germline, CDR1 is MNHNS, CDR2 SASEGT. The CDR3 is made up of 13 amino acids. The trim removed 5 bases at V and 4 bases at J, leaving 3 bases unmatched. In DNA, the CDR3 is TGTGCCAGCAGTCCAGGGGGCGGCTATGGCTACACCTTC. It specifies CASSPGGGYGYTF.

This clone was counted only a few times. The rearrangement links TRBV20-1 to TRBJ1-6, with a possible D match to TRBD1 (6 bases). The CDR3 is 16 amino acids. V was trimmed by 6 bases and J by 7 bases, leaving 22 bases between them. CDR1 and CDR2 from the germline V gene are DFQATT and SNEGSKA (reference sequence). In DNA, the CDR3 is TGCAGTGCCCCCAAGGGGGGTCTCCCAGGGAATTCACCCCTCCACTTT. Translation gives CSAPKGGLPGNSPLHF.

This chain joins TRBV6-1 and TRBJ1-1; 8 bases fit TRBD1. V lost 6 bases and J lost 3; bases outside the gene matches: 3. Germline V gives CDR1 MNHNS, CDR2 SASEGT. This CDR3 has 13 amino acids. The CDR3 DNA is TGTGCCAGCAGGACAGGGGACTACACTGAAGCTTTCTTT. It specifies CASRTGDYTEAFF.

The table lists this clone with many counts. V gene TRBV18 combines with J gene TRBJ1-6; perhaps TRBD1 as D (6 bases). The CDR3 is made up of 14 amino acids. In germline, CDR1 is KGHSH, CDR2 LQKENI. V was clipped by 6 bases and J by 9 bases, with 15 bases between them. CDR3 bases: TGTGCCAGCTCCCAGTTAGGGGGGAGTTCACCCCTCCACTTT. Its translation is CASSQLGGSSPLHF.

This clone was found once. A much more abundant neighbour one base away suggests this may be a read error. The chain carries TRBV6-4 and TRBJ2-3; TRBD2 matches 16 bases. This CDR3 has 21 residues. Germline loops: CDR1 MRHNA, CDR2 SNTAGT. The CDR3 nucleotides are TGTGCCACCAGTGACTCAACCCAGGGACTAGCGGGAGGGACTTTTGCAGATACGCAGTATTTT. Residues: CATSDSTQGLAGGTFADTQYF.

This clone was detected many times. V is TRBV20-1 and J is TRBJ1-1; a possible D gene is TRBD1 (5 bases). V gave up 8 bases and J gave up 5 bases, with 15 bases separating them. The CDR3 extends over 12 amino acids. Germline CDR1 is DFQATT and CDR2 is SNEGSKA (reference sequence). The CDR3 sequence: CSINGGGTEAFF. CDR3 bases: TGCAGTATCAATGGGGGGGGAACTGAAGCTTTCTTT.

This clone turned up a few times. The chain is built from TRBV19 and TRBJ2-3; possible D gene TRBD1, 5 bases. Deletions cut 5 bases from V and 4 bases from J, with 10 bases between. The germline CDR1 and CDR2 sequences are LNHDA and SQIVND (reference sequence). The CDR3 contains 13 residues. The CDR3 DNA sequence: TGTGCCAGTAGTTTGGGGCTGCCAGATACGCAGTATTTT. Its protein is CASSLGLPDTQYF.